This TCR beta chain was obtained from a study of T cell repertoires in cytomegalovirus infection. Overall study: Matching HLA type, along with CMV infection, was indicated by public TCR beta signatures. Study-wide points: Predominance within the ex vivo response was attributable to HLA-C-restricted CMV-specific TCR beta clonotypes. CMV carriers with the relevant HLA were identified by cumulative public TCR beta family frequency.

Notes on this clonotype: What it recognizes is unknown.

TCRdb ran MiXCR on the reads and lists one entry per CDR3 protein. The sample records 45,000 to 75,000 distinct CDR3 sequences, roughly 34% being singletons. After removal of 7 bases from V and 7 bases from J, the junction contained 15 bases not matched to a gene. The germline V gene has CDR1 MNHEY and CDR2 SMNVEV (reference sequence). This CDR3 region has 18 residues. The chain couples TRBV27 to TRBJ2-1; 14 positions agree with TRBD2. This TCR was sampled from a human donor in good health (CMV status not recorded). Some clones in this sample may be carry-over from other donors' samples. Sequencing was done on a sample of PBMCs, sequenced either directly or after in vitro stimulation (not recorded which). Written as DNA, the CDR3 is TGTGCCAGCACCTCATCGACTAGCGGGGGGGCCAGGAGGAATGAGCAGTTCTTC. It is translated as CASTSSTSGGARRNEQFF.